This TCR beta chain was documented in a study of T-cell memory formation after mild COVID-19 (dated by TCRdb to the early 2020s). Study-wide context: TCR sequence clusters from the two donors were found to be largely donor specific. T-cell clones expanding and contracting after mild COVID-19 in two donors were tracked by longitudinal TCRalpha and TCRbeta repertoire sequencing. Two young, previously healthy adult volunteers, one female and one male, were included in the cohort.

From its cysteine to its phenylalanine, the CDR3 spans 13 amino acids. This entry keeps only the CDR3 DNA: 39 bases, framed from base 1. The germline V gene encodes CDR1 LNHDA and CDR2 SQIVND (reference sequence). At the junction V is shortened by 11 bases and J by 3 bases; bases outside the gene matches: 3. This clonotype has only a few counts. Its specific antigen is unknown. No base qualities exist here, and no much larger clone lies one base off it. Points the paper makes about the study in general: Contracting CD4+ clones were located mainly in the CM and EM memory subsets, whereas CD8+ clones were found to be enriched in EMRA. Some responding clones were found in pre-infection memory, which suggests that pre-existing cross-reactive memory T cells took part in the SARS-CoV-2 response. Clones contracting from day 15 to 85 had balanced CD4/CD8 phenotypes, while a second wave expanding from day 15 to 37 was biased towards CD4+. Only a couple of mild cases were covered by the study, and larger cohorts that include severe cases with pre-infection samples were considered necessary. SARS-CoV-2 specificity of the second-wave clones peaking on day 37 was not confirmed.

The sample was run on an Illumina NovaSeq 6000. Using 5'RACE with constant-segment primers, TCRalpha and TCRbeta cDNA libraries were constructed, with sample barcodes and unique molecular identifiers added in the process. RNA was extracted from every sample with Trizol reagent. Libraries were amplified in two PCR steps, with a second sample barcode and Illumina TruSeq adapters added in the second step. The libraries were sequenced on an Illumina NovaSeq using 2 x 150 bp paired-end reads. As for how the authors treated the data: Reads were demultiplexed and collapsed into UMI-guided consensus sequences with migec v1.2.7. Using mixcr v2.1.11, UMI consensuses were aligned to TRA and TRB V and J templates and then assembled into clonotypes. A clonotype was counted as expanded or contracted only when both edgeR and NoisET called the clonotype significant, with the noise models trained on biological replicates. For edgeR calls, the thresholds were a false discovery rate-adjusted p below 0.01 and a log2 fold-change of 1. As an exploratory analysis of dynamics, max-normalized trajectories of the 1000 most abundant clonotypes were examined with PCA combined with hierarchical clustering. Each responding clone was given a CD4 or CD8 phenotype based on the CD4+ and CD8+ repertoires, which had been sequenced separately. In TCRdb, the public reads were trimmed at Q25 with fastp and aligned with MiXCR, with productive beta chains retained. CDR3 protein sequences are deduplicated, and each keeps its most common genes and DNA. Clone size and V and J calls follow TCRdb, not the original study. The sample yields around 220,000 distinct CDR3 sequences; roughly 17% were counted once. In total, the top ten clones hold around 3.8% of the sample.

Ficoll-Paque density gradient centrifugation was the method used to isolate PBMCs. The chain links TRBV19 with TRBJ2-2, with 10 central nucleotides matching TRBD1. Source material: PBMCs or a T cell subset sorted from them (not recorded which). The sequence was obtained from a man younger than 35 who had mild COVID-19 (a few samples of this study predate the infection). The sample titles of this study are shuffled in the database, so cell type and time point are left out; the donor was told from shared clones. The CDR3 corresponds to CACGQGDTGELFF. The DNA is as follows: TGTGCCTGCGGACAGGGGGACACCGGGGAGCTGTTTTTT. The CDR3, completed at both ends by the reference TRBV19 and TRBJ2-2 genes, gives the full variable domain DGGITQSPKYLFRKEGQNVTLSCEQNLNHDAMYWYRQDPGQGLRLIYYSQIVNDFQKGDIAEGYSVSREKKESFPLTVTSAQKNPTAFYLCACGQGDTGELFFGEGSRLTVL.